Listed below are T cell receptor beta chains from one sample, sequenced in a study of blood T cell repertoires in COVID-19. The assay was immunoSEQ multiplex PCR, and TCRdb's table has in-frame clones only and misses some. Of roughly 110,000 clones in the sample, 70% to 90% were seen once. Sequencing used peripheral blood. The receptors were sampled from a man aged 50-59 years with active or convalescent COVID-19. CDR3s include the opening cysteine and the closing phenylalanine or tryptophan. D genes are given only for firm matches. The size entry is marked missing in some rows and otherwise reads once, few, many or a size class.

v_call	j_call	clone_size	d_call	cdr3_nt	cdr3_aa
TRBV28	TRBJ1-4	.	TRBD1	TGTGCCAGCAGGTACGACAGGGTGGCTGAAAAACTGTTTTTT	CASRYDRVAEKLFF
TRBV19	TRBJ1-3	.	.	TGTGCCAGTAGTACGCACACGGGACAAGATTTCTCCGGAAACACCATATATTTT	CASSTHTGQDFSGNTIYF
TRBV7-6	TRBJ2-3	.	TRBD2	TGTGCCAGCAGCTTTGACCAAGCGGGAGCTGACACAGATACGCAGTATTTT	CASSFDQAGADTDTQYF
TRBV19	TRBJ1-2	once	.	TGTGCCAGCCACAGTGAGTATGGCTACACCTTC	CASHSEYGYTF
TRBV7-9	TRBJ1-1	.	.	TGTGCCAGCAGCTTACAGGGAGGTAACACTGAAGCTTTCTTT	CASSLQGGNTEAFF
TRBV11-3	TRBJ2-1	.	TRBD2	TGTGCCAGCAGCCCCCGGTCGGCGGGAGGGCGGAATGAGCAGTTCTTC	CASSPRSAGGRNEQFF
TRBV7-9	TRBJ2-7	.	TRBD2	TGTGCCAGCAGCCTAGCGGGAGCGGTATACGAGCAGTACTTC	CASSLAGAVYEQYF
TRBV28	TRBJ2-1	.	TRBD2	TGTGCCAGCAACCCCCCGGGGACTAGGTACAATGAGCAGTTCTTC	CASNPPGTRYNEQFF
TRBV11-2	TRBJ2-1	once	TRBD2	TGTGCCAGCAGCTCGGCCGGGACTAGCGGAAACAATGAGCAGTTCTTC	CASSSAGTSGNNEQFF
TRBV29-1	TRBJ2-1	.	.	TGCAGCGTTGAAGATCTTGTGAGCTCCTACAATGAGCAGTTCTTC	CSVEDLVSSYNEQFF
TRBV5-6	TRBJ2-5	.	TRBD2	TGTGCCAGCAGCTGGGGGGGAGGGATCGAGACCCAGTACTTC	CASSWGGGIETQYF
TRBV6-2/TRBV6-3	TRBJ1-5	once	TRBD1	TGTGCCAGCAGTTACCCCTTCAGGGGGCGCGTTCAGCCCCAGCATTTT	CASSYPFRGRVQPQHF
TRBV11-1	TRBJ2-3	.	.	TGTGCCAGCAGCTTCGGGACTTTAGATACGCAGTATTTT	CASSFGTLDTQYF
TRBV11-3	TRBJ2-2	.	.	TGTGCCAGCAGCCCTCACTTGAACACCGGGGAGCTGTTTTTT	CASSPHLNTGELFF
TRBV30	TRBJ1-3	.	.	TGTGCCTGGAGTGTACCAGAGGTATTCTCTGGAAACACCATATATTTT	CAWSVPEVFSGNTIYF
TRBV10-2	TRBJ2-5	.	.	TGCGCCAGCAGAACTAGTCTCAAGACCCAGTACTTC	CASRTSLKTQYF
TRBV10-1	TRBJ1-5	.	.	TGCGCCAGCGGGAGGGGCGGCGGCAATCAGCCCCAGCATTTT	CASGRGGGNQPQHF
TRBV28	TRBJ2-7	.	.	TGTGCCAGCAGCGTAAGCCGGGACACCTACGAGCAGTACTTC	CASSVSRDTYEQYF
TRBV6-5	TRBJ2-7	.	TRBD1	TGTGCCAGCCGGACAGGCTACTCCTACGAGCAGTACTTC	CASRTGYSYEQYF
TRBV20-1	TRBJ2-7	.	.	TGCAGTGTGCCTGACGGGTACGAGCAGTACTTC	CSVPDGYEQYF
TRBV19	TRBJ2-3	once	.	TGTGCCAGTATGAGGGGCGGGGGCCGCACAGATACGCAGTATTTT	CASMRGGGRTDTQYF
TRBV7-2	TRBJ1-5	.	.	TGTGCCAGCAGCCCTTTTAGAAGCAATCAGCCCCAGCATTTT	CASSPFRSNQPQHF
TRBV7-8	TRBJ1-2	.	.	TGTGCCAGCAGCCACTTGTCCCGGGAAGCTAACTATGGCTACACCTTC	CASSHLSREANYGYTF
TRBV11-2	TRBJ2-2	.	TRBD2	TGTGCCAGCAGCTCCGGACTAGCGGGAACCGGGGAGCTGTTTTTT	CASSSGLAGTGELFF
TRBV6-6	TRBJ2-3	.	.	TGTGCCAGTCTGCTAGCTACCACAGATACGCAGTATTTT	CASLLATTDTQYF
TRBV2	TRBJ2-3	.	.	TGTGCCAGCAGTGGGGGCCTAGCGACAGATACGCAGTATTTT	CASSGGLATDTQYF
TRBV6-2/TRBV6-3	TRBJ2-5	few	.	TGTGCCAGCAGTTACCATGAGACCCAGTACTTC	CASSYHETQYF
TRBV25-1	TRBJ1-1	.	.	TGTGCCAGCAGTGAATATCACCCGCAGGGTTATTCCAAAGCTTTCTTT	CASSEYHPQGYSKAFF
TRBV18	TRBJ1-4	.	.	TGTGCCAGCTCACCAGCCAGGGACTCTGAAAAACTGTTTTTT	CASSPARDSEKLFF
TRBV2	TRBJ1-5	.	.	TGTGCCAGCAGTGAAGAGGTAGCTCAGCCCCAGCATTTT	CASSEEVAQPQHF
TRBV18	TRBJ2-1	.	TRBD2	TGTGCCAGCTCACCACCGTTCACTGAGCGGGGGGGGGCGGAGCAGTTCTTC	CASSPPFTERGGAEQFF
TRBV28	TRBJ1-5	.	TRBD1	TGTGCCAGCAGCCTGACAGGGGGTCATCAGCCCCAGCATTTT	CASSLTGGHQPQHF
TRBV6-5	TRBJ1-2	once	.	TGTGCCAGCAGTCTCGCGGGTTGGGACTATGGCTACACCTTC	CASSLAGWDYGYTF
TRBV6-1	TRBJ2-3	.	TRBD2	TGTGCCAGCAGTGACAACTCGTGGGGACTAGCCACTAGGGATACGCAGTATTTT	CASSDNSWGLATRDTQYF
TRBV27	TRBJ1-2	.	.	TGTGCCAGCAGTTTCCTCGACAGGAACTATGGCTACACCTTC	CASSFLDRNYGYTF
TRBV7-2	TRBJ1-5	.	.	TGTGCCAGCAGCTTCCCGGGACACCAGCCCCAGCATTTT	CASSFPGHQPQHF